This T cell receptor (delta chain) came from a study of gamma-delta T cells after stem cell transplantation (dated by TCRdb to about 2016). The library was made by RT-PCR. Sequencer: Illumina MiSeq. With CATT, TCRdb called clones again from the public reads; duplicate DNA rows were later joined. This sample holds about 2,000 delta-chain clones; over 20% were observed only once. The biggest ten clones account for 25% of the sample. Per the germline V gene, GEAIGNYY is the CDR1 and EKD is the CDR2. The CDR3 measures 18 amino acids from cysteine to phenylalanine. Only the CDR3 DNA stays, 54 bases, in frame from base 1. At the junction V is shortened by 3 bases and J by 3 bases; bases outside the gene matches: 10. On this clone: The antigen it recognizes is unknown. It differs at one base from a far larger clone, so likely a read error. Other DNA sequences of this sample code for an identical CDR3.

The clonotype was recovered from a human donor. It is not recorded whose cells these are; they may come from a transplant donor. The source material was gamma-delta T cells. Here the chain combines TRDV2 and TRDJ3; TRDD3 lines up with 7 middle nucleotides. The CDR3 region reads CACDSAGGQDWDTRQMFF. The nucleotide sequence is TGTGCCTGTGACTCGGCTGGGGGCCAGGACTGGGACACCCGACAGATGTTTTTC.